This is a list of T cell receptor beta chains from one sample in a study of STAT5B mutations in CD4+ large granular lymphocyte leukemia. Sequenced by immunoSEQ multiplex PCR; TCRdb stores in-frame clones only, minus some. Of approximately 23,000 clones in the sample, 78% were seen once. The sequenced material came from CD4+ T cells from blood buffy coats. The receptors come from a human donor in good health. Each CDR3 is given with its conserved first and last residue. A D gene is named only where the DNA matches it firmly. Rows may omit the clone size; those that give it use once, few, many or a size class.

TGTGCCAGCAGTTACACCGGTGAAAAACTGTTTTTT	CASSYTGEKLFF	TRBV6-6	TRBJ1-4	NA	NA
TGTGCCAGCAGCTTAACTGGCAGAGCCTATGGCTACACCTTC	CASSLTGRAYGYTF	TRBV7-3	TRBJ1-2	NA	NA
TGTGCCAGCAGCTCAACGACAGCAGCCTACGAGCAGTACTTC	CASSSTTAAYEQYF	TRBV6-1	TRBJ2-7	few	NA
TGTGCCAGCAGGAGGACAGGGACCGGGGAGCTGTTTTTT	CASRRTGTGELFF	TRBV28	TRBJ2-2	NA	TRBD1
TGCAGCGTGGGACGAAGGCCGCCAGAGACCCAGTACTTC	CSVGRRPPETQYF	TRBV29-1	TRBJ2-5	NA	NA
TGCAGCGCCCGCTCGGGACAGAGTGAAGCTTTCTTT	CSARSGQSEAFF	TRBV29-1	TRBJ1-1	NA	TRBD1
TGTGCCCTTAGCACGGGGGGGAAAGAGACCCAGTACTTC	CALSTGGKETQYF	TRBV9	TRBJ2-5	NA	TRBD2
TGTGCCAGCAGTTCCCGAGGACAGACAAAGCAGGTGACCCAGTACTTC	CASSSRGQTKQVTQYF	TRBV27	TRBJ2-5	NA	NA
TGTGCCAGCAGGCAAGACAGGTACCAAGAGACCCAGTACTTC	CASRQDRYQETQYF	TRBV11-1	TRBJ2-5	NA	NA
TGTGCCAGCAGCCTTGACAGAAACATTCAGTACTTC	CASSLDRNIQYF	TRBV2	TRBJ2-4	NA	NA
TGTGCCAGCAGCCGGGGGCAGAACTATGGCTACACCTTC	CASSRGQNYGYTF	TRBV7-9	TRBJ1-2	NA	NA
TGTGCCAGCAGCCAAAGTGGACTAGGCCTTGGCAAAAACATTCAGTACTTC	CASSQSGLGLGKNIQYF	TRBV14	TRBJ2-4	NA	TRBD2